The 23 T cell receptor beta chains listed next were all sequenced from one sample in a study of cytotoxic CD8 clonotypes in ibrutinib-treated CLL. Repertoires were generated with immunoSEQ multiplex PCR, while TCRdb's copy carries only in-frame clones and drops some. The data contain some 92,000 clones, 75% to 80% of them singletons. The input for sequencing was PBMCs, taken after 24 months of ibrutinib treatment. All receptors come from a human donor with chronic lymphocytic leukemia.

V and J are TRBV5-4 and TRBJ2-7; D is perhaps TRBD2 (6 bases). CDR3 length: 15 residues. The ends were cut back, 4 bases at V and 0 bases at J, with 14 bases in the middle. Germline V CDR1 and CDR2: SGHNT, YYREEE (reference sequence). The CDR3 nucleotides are TGTGCCAGCAGCGGCGCTAGCGCGGGCTCCTACGAGCAGTACTTC. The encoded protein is CASSGASAGSYEQYF.

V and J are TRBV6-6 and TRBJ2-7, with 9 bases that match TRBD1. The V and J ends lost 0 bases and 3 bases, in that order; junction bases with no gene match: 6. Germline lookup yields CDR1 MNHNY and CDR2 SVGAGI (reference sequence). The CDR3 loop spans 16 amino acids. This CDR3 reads CASSYSGSGQGYEQYF. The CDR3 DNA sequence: TGTGCCAGCAGTTACTCGGGCTCGGGACAGGGCTACGAGCAGTACTTC.

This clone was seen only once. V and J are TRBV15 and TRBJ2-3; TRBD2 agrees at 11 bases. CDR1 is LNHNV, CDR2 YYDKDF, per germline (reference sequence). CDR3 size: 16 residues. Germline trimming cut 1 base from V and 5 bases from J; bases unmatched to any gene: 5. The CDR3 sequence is CATSRGGTSGRDTQYF. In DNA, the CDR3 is TGTGCCACCAGCAGAGGAGGAACTAGCGGGAGAGATACGCAGTATTTT.

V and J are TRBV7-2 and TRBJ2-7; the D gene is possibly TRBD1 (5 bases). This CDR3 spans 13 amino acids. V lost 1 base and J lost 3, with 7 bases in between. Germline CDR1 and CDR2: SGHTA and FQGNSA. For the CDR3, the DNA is TGTGCCAGCAGCTTAGGGGGCCGCTACGAGCAGTACTTC. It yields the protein CASSLGGRYEQYF.

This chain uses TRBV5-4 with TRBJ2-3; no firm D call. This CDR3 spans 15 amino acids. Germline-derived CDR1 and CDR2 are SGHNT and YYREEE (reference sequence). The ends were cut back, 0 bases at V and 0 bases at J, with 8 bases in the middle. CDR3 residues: CASSLGGTSTDTQYF. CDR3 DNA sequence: TGTGCCAGCAGCTTGGGTGGAACTAGCACAGATACGCAGTATTTT.

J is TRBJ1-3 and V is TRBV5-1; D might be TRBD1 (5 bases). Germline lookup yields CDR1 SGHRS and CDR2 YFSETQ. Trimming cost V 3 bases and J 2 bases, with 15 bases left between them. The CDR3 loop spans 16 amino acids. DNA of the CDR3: TGCGCCAGCAGCTCGGGCGGCGGGGGTACTGGAAACACCATATATTTT. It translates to CASSSGGGGTGNTIYF.

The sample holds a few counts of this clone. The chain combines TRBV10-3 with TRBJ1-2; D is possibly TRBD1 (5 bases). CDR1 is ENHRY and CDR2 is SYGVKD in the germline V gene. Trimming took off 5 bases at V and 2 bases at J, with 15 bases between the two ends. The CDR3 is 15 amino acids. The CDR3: CAISSSGAWNYGYTF. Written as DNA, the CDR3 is TGTGCCATCAGTTCTTCCGGGGCCTGGAACTATGGCTACACCTTC.

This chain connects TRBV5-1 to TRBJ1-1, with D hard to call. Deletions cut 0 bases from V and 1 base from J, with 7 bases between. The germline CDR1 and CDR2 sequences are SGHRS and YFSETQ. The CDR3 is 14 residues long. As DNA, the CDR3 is TGCGCCAGCAGCTTGGTAGCCTCGAACACTGAAGCTTTCTTT. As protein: CASSLVASNTEAFF.

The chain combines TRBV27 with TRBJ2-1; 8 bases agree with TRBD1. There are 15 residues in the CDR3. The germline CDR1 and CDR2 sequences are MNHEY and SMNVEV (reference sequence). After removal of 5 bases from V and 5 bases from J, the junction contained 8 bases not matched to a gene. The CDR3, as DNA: TGTGCCAGCAGTCCCCGGACAGGGCCTAACAATGAGCAGTTCTTC. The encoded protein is CASSPRTGPNNEQFF.

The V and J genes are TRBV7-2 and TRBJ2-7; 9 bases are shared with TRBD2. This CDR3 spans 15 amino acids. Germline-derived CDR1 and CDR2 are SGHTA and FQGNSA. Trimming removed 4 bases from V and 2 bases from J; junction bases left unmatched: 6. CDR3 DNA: TGTGCCAGCAGCTCCCGACTAGCGGAAACCTACGAGCAGTACTTC. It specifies CASSSRLAETYEQYF.

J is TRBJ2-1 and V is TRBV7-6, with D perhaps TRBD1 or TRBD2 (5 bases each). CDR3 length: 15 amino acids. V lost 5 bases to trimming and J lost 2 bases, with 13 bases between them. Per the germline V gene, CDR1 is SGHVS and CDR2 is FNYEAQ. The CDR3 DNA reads TGTGCCAGCAGCCGACGGGACGATACCTACAATGAGCAGTTCTTC. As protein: CASSRRDDTYNEQFF.

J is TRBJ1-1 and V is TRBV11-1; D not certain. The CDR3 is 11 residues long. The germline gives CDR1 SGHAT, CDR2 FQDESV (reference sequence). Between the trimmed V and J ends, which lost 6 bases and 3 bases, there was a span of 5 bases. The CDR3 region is CASSQDTEAFF. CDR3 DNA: TGTGCCAGCAGTCAAGACACTGAAGCTTTCTTT.

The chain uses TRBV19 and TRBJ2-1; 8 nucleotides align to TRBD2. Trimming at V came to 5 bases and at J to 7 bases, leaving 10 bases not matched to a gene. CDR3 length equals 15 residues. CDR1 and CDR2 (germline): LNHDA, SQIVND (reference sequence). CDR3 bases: TGTGCCAGTAGTTCACTAGCGGAGGGGGTTAATGAGCAGTTCTTC. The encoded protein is CASSSLAEGVNEQFF.

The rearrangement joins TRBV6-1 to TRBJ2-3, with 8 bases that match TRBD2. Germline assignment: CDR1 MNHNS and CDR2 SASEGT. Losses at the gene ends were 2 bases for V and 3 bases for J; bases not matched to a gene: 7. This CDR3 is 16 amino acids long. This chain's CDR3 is CASSEMIGTSTDTQYF. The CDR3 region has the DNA TGTGCCAGCAGTGAAATGATAGGGACTAGTACAGATACGCAGTATTTT.

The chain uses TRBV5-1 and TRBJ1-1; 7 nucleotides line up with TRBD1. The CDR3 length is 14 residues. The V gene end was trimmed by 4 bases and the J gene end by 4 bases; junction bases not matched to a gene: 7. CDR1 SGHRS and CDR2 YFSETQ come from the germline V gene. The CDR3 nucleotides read TGCGCCAGCAGCCGCCAGGGGGGAATCACTGAAGCTTTCTTT. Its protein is CASSRQGGITEAFF.

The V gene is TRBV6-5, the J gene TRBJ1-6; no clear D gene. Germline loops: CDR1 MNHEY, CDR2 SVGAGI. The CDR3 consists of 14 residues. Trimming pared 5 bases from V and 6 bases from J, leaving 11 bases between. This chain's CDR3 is CASSTPIPNSPLHF. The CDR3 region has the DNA TGTGCCAGCAGTACCCCTATCCCTAATTCACCCCTCCACTTT.

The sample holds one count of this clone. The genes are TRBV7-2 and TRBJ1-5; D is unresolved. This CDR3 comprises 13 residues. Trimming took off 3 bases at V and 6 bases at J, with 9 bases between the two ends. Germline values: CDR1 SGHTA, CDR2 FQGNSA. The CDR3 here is CASSFADFQPQHF. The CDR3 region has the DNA TGTGCCAGCAGCTTCGCGGACTTTCAGCCCCAGCATTTT.

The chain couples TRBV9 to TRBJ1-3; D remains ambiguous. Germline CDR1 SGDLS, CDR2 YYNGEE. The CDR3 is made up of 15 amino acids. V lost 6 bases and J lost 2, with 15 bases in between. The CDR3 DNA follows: TGTGCCAGCAACCCCTTGACGGTCCCTGGAAACACCATATATTTT. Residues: CASNPLTVPGNTIYF.

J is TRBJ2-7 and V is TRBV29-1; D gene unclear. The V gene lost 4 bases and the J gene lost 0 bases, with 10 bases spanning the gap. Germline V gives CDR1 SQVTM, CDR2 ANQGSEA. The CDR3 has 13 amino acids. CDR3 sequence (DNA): TGCAGCGTTGCGTACGGGTCCTCCTACGAGCAGTACTTC. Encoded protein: CSVAYGSSYEQYF.

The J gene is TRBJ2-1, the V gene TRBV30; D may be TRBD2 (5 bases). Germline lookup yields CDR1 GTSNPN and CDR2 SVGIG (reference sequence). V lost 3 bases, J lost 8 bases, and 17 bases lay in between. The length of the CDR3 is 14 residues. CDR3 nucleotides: TGTGCCTGGAGAATGCCCCGCGGGTTCGATGAGCAGTTCTTC. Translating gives CAWRMPRGFDEQFF.

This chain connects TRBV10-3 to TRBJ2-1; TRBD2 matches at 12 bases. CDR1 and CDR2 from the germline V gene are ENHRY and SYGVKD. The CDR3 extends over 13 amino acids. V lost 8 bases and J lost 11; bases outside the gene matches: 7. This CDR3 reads CAISLAGGPKQFF. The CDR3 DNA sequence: TGTGCCATCTCCCTAGCGGGAGGGCCCAAGCAGTTCTTC.

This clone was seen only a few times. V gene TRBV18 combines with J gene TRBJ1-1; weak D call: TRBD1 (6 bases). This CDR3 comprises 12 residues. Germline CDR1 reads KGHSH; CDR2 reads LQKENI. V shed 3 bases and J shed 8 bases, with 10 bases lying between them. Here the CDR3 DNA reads TGTGCCAGCTCACCGCGGCAGGGGGAAGCTTTCTTT. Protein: CASSPRQGEAFF.

The chain's CDR3 is CATSRGEGTGGTGELFF. CDR3 sequence (DNA): TGTGCCACCAGCAGAGGGGAGGGGACAGGGGGCACCGGGGAGCTGTTTTTT. This rearrangement joins TRBV15 to TRBJ2-2; 11 positions agree with TRBD1. The germline V gene has CDR1 LNHNV and CDR2 YYDKDF (reference sequence). CDR3 length: 17 amino acids. With 1 base clipped from V and 4 bases from J, the junction kept 5 bases outside the gene matches.